The clone carrying this TCR beta chain was seen many times. The TCR beta CDR3 regions underwent amplification using RNA transcripts as the source. The study used the HTBI primer set for a first-round RT-PCR of the TCR CDR3. TCRdb redid the calling of the multiplex PCR reads with MiXCR, one entry per CDR3 protein. The repertoire holds approximately 370,000 distinct CDR3 sequences, with about 18% as singletons. The germline V gene has CDR1 SGHAT and CDR2 FQNNGV. V lost 2 bases and J 0 bases, leaving 11 bases between the germline ends. CDR3 length: 15 amino acids. These data belong to a study of T cells in Graves' hyperthyroidism and ophthalmopathy.

The sample was blood. The rearrangement uses TRBV11-2 and TRBJ2-7; weak D call: TRBD2 (5 bases). The sequence was collected from a woman aged 25-40 years with Graves' hyperthyroidism that later progressed to Graves' ophthalmopathy. CDR3 DNA: TGTGCCAGCAGCTTATCGGGAAGAAGCTCCTACGAGCAGTACTTC. Its protein is CASSLSGRSSYEQYF.